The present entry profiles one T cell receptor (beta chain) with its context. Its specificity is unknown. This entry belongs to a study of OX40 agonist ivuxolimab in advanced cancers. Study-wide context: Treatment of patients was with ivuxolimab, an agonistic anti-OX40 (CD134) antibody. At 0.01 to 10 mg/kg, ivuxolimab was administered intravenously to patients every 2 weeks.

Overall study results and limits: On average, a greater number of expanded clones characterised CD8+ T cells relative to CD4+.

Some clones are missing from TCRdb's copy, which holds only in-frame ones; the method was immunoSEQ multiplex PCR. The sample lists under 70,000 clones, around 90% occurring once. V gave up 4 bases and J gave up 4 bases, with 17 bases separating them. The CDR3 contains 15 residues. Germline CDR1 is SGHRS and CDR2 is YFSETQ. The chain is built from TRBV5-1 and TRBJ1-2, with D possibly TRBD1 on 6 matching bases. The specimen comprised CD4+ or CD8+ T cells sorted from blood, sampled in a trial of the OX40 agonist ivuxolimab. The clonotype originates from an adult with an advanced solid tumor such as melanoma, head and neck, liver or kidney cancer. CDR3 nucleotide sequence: TGCGCCAGCAGCGAGGACAGAGTTAAATTCTATGGCTACACCTTC. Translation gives CASSEDRVKFYGYTF.